A single sample gave rise to the 27 T cell receptor beta chains below, sequenced in a study of T cells in Graves' hyperthyroidism and ophthalmopathy. RNA transcripts gave rise to amplified TCR beta CDR3 regions. Using the HTBI primer set, a first-round RT-PCR was run on the TCR CDR3. TCRdb itself ran the multiplex PCR reads through MiXCR, one entry per CDR3 protein. Of almost 250,000 distinct CDR3 sequences in the sample, approximately 23% were seen once. Sequencing used blood. These receptors came from a woman aged 40 to 50 with Graves' ophthalmopathy.

V usage is TRBV28 and J usage is TRBJ1-5; a possible D gene is TRBD1 (5 bases). In germline, CDR1 is MDHEN, CDR2 SYDVKM. The CDR3 extends over 16 amino acids. V was shortened by 5 bases and J by 1 base, with 15 bases between the two germline ends. The CDR3 loop reads CASSGDVRRSNQPQHF. The CDR3 DNA reads TGTGCCAGCAGTGGGGACGTACGTAGAAGCAATCAGCCCCAGCATTTT.

This clonotype was detected ten times or more. The chain joins TRBV28 to TRBJ2-4; 8 positions agree with TRBD1. The CDR3 has 15 amino acids. Per the germline V gene, CDR1 is MDHEN and CDR2 is SYDVKM. Trimming at V came to 5 bases and at J to 3 bases, leaving 6 bases not matched to a gene. This chain's CDR3 is CASSDGQGGKNIQYF. CDR3 DNA: TGTGCCAGCAGTGACGGACAGGGCGGCAAAAACATTCAGTACTTC.

This clonotype was counted ten times or more. The chain carries TRBV5-1 and TRBJ1-1; weak D call: TRBD1 (6 bases). Per the germline V gene, CDR1 is SGHRS and CDR2 is YFSETQ. V was pared by 5 bases and J by 4 bases, with 12 bases between. The CDR3 covers 13 residues. The CDR3 region has the DNA TGCGCCAGCAGTCCGGACAGAGTCACTGAAGCTTTCTTT. This translates into CASSPDRVTEAFF.

This clonotype was observed at least ten times. The J gene is TRBJ1-1, the V gene TRBV28; TRBD1 aligns across 8 bases. The V and J ends lost 2 bases and 4 bases, in that order; junction bases with no gene match: 6. Germline loops: CDR1 MDHEN, CDR2 SYDVKM. This CDR3 comprises 15 residues. The CDR3 spells CASSLLQGVGTEAFF. CDR3 DNA: TGTGCCAGCAGTTTACTACAGGGGGTCGGCACTGAAGCTTTCTTT.

This clonotype appeared many times. The chain links TRBV19 to TRBJ2-5; TRBD2 agrees at 10 bases. Germline CDR1 and CDR2: LNHDA and SQIVND (reference sequence). The CDR3 contains 16 residues. With V trimmed by 2 bases and J by 5 bases, 8 bases remained unmatched. CDR3 coding DNA: TGTGCCAGTAGTATATATGGCACTAGCGGGACGGAGACCCAGTACTTC. Translating gives CASSIYGTSGTETQYF.

This clonotype has at least ten counts. The rearrangement joins TRBV29-1 to TRBJ1-3, with 9 bases identical to TRBD1. This CDR3 region has 13 residues. The germline gives CDR1 SQVTM, CDR2 ANQGSEA. Trimming cost V 4 bases and J 3 bases; bases outside gene matches: 1. Here the CDR3 reads CSVGQGGGNTIYF. As DNA, the CDR3 is TGCAGCGTTGGACAGGGGGGTGGAAACACCATATATTTT.

In its sample, this clonotype was seen many times. A much larger clone differs by one base, so this may be a read error. No conserved phenylalanine or tryptophan ends this CDR3, so it is likely a read error. The gene calls are TRBV10-3 and TRBJ1-2, with a possible D match to TRBD1 (5 bases). CDR3 length: 14 amino acids. With 4 bases removed from V and 1 base from J, the gap between germline ends came to 10 bases. Germline values: CDR1 ENHRY, CDR2 SYGVKD. CDR3 region: CAISGQPDNYGYTL. CDR3 DNA: TGTGCCATCAGTGGACAGCCAGATAACTATGGCTACACCCTC.

Here the CDR3 reads CASGYPGVYSNQPQHF. The DNA for the CDR3 is TGTGCCAGCGGCTACCCGGGAGTTTATAGCAATCAGCCCCAGCATTTT. J is TRBJ1-5 and V is TRBV28, with D hard to call. This CDR3 region has 16 residues. Per germline, CDR1 MDHEN and CDR2 SYDVKM. Deletions cut 8 bases from V and 0 bases from J, with 17 bases between. Using reference TRBV28 and TRBJ1-5 for the parts outside the CDR3, the full variable domain is DVKVTQSSRYLVKRTGEKVFLECVQDMDHENMFWYRQDPGLGLRLIYFSYDVKMKEKGDIPEGYSVSREKKERFSLILESASTNQTSMYLCASGYPGVYSNQPQHFGDGTRLSIL.

This clonotype was recorded a few times. The chain links TRBV12-3 or TRBV12-4 to TRBJ1-1; weak D call: TRBD1 (5 bases). This CDR3 has 14 residues. The germline V and J ends were trimmed by 5 bases and 5 bases, with 15 bases remaining between them. The CDR3 region is CASSPAGRRTEAFF. DNA for the CDR3: TGTGCCAGCAGTCCCGCAGGGCGTAGAACTGAAGCTTTCTTT.

The chain links TRBV28 to TRBJ1-1; 8 bases are shared with TRBD1. The CDR3 has 13 residues. Germline V lookup: CDR1 MDHEN, CDR2 SYDVKM. J gave up 5 bases and V 4 bases, and 3 bases lay outside the gene matches. Written as DNA, the CDR3 is TGTGCCAGCAGTTCAGGGGGCGCGACTGAAGCTTTCTTT. The encoded protein is CASSSGGATEAFF.

This clonotype was counted ten times or more. V is TRBV30 and J is TRBJ2-7; 11 bases are a match to TRBD2. The CDR3 has 16 residues. V was clipped by 0 bases and J by 2 bases; unmatched bases: 6. Germline CDR1 GTSNPN, CDR2 SVGIG (reference sequence). For the CDR3, the DNA is TGTGCCTGGAGTGTACTAGCGGGAGTTGGGCCCTACGAGCAGTACTTC. Residues: CAWSVLAGVGPYEQYF.

This clonotype was counted many times. The V and J genes are TRBV28 and TRBJ1-5; a possible D gene is TRBD1 (5 bases). This CDR3 has 14 amino acids. The germline gives CDR1 MDHEN, CDR2 SYDVKM. V was cut by 6 bases and J by 4 bases, with 13 bases left in between. CDR3 protein: CASRAQGPNQPQHF. The CDR3 DNA reads TGTGCCAGCAGGGCCCAGGGCCCAAATCAGCCCCAGCATTTT.

This clonotype has a count of ten or more. The chain has TRBV30 and TRBJ1-2, with D hard to call. The V gene's germline CDR1 is GTSNPN and CDR2 SVGIG (reference sequence). The CDR3 sequence is 10 residues long. CDR3 coding DNA: TGTGCTACCACGGGGTATGGCTACACCTTC. It encodes CATTGYGYTF.

Ten or more counts support this clonotype. The chain joins TRBV5-1 to TRBJ2-2; 9 bases are a match to TRBD1. Germline V lookup: CDR1 SGHRS, CDR2 YFSETQ. The CDR3 covers 16 residues. V lost 4 bases, J lost 1 base, and 5 bases stayed unmatched. The CDR3: CASSAWGQGNTGELFF. CDR3 coding DNA: TGCGCCAGCAGCGCCTGGGGACAGGGGAACACCGGGGAGCTGTTTTTT.

The chain is built from TRBV24-1 and TRBJ1-2; tentative D call: TRBD1 (6 bases). The CDR3 is made up of 12 amino acids. CDR1 and CDR2 from the germline V gene are KGHDR and SFDVKD. Trimming took off 5 bases at V and 8 bases at J, with 11 bases between the two ends. CDR3 DNA: TGTGCCACCAGTGTACAGGGCGACGGCTACACCTTC. Amino acid sequence: CATSVQGDGYTF.

This clonotype was counted at least ten times. This chain uses TRBV6-5 with TRBJ1-5; weak D call: TRBD1 (5 bases). Germline lookup yields CDR1 MNHEY and CDR2 SVGAGI. Trimming took off 7 bases at V and 6 bases at J, with 19 bases between the two ends. This CDR3 comprises 15 residues. The CDR3: CASTSDAGLAQPQHF. In DNA, the CDR3 is TGTGCCAGCACCTCGGACGCGGGGCTCGCTCAGCCCCAGCATTTT.

The table lists this clonotype with many counts. The chain has TRBV28 and TRBJ2-7; TRBD1 is a possible D gene (6 bases). The V end was cut by 4 bases, the J end by 2 bases, with 15 bases between. This CDR3 has 15 amino acids. Germline V CDR1 and CDR2: MDHEN, SYDVKM. CDR3 nucleotide sequence: TGTGCCAGCAGTTCCTCCGACAGGAATACCTACGAGCAGTACTTC. It encodes CASSSSDRNTYEQYF.

This clonotype was found many times. This chain connects TRBV2 to TRBJ2-3; 10 nucleotides line up with TRBD2. The CDR3 is 15 amino acids. The V gene's germline CDR1 is SNHLY and CDR2 FYNNEI. V lost 6 bases and J lost 0; bases outside the gene matches: 3. In nucleotides, the CDR3 is TGTGCCAGCAGGGCGACTAGCGGGAGCACAGATACGCAGTATTTT. This translates into CASRATSGSTDTQYF.

The V and J genes are TRBV6-2 or TRBV6-3 and TRBJ2-7; 9 bases align to TRBD2. Germline V CDR1 and CDR2: MNHEY, SVGEGT. The V gene end was trimmed by 4 bases and the J gene end by 7 bases; junction bases not matched to a gene: 17. The CDR3 is made up of 17 amino acids. Here the CDR3 DNA reads TGTGCCAGCAGTTCCGGACTAGCGCGCTTGGGGGATGGGGAGCAGTACTTC. Its translation: CASSSGLARLGDGEQYF.

This clonotype was detected many times. The chain combines TRBV6-1 with TRBJ1-1; D call uncertain. V was shortened by 3 bases and J by 4 bases, with 12 bases between the two germline ends. This CDR3 comprises 14 residues. Looked up from germline, CDR1 is MNHNS and CDR2 is SASEGT. CDR3 amino acids: CASSEERSVTEAFF. CDR3 coding DNA: TGTGCCAGCAGTGAGGAGAGGAGCGTCACTGAAGCTTTCTTT.

This clonotype was observed at least ten times. CDR3 nucleotide sequence: TGTGCCAGCAGCCAAGGACAGTTACTAGCCAAAAACATTCAGTACTTC. It yields the protein CASSQGQLLAKNIQYF. The V and J genes are TRBV3-1 and TRBJ2-4; D possibly corresponds to TRBD1 (5 bases). Germline CDR1 reads LGHDT; CDR2 reads YNNKEL (reference sequence). The V end was cut by 1 base, the J end by 0 bases, with 10 bases between. This CDR3 contains 16 residues.

This clonotype was counted at least ten times. This chain connects TRBV27 to TRBJ2-7; TRBD2 matches 12 bases. CDR1 is MNHEY, CDR2 SMNVEV, per germline (reference sequence). The CDR3 sequence is 15 residues long. Germline trimming cut 3 bases from V and 3 bases from J; bases unmatched to any gene: 3. CDR3 sequence (DNA): TGTGCCAGCAGTTTTGGACTAGCGGGGCACTACGAGCAGTACTTC. This gives the protein CASSFGLAGHYEQYF.

This clonotype was found many times. The chain uses TRBV11-1 and TRBJ1-1; 9 positions agree with TRBD1. This CDR3 comprises 16 residues. In germline, CDR1 is SGHAT, CDR2 FQDESV (reference sequence). The junction had 14 bases not matched to a gene; V was cut back by 5 bases and J by 7 bases. CDR3 sequence: CASSPTGGGHRSEAFF. The CDR3 DNA reads TGTGCCAGCAGCCCCACAGGGGGCGGGCATCGGAGTGAAGCTTTCTTT.

This clonotype has only a few counts. This chain uses TRBV19 with TRBJ2-7; possibly TRBD2 for D (6 bases). The V gene's germline CDR1 is LNHDA and CDR2 SQIVND (reference sequence). V gave up 5 bases and J gave up 0 bases, with 14 bases separating them. CDR3 size: 15 residues. The CDR3 sequence is CASSPDYMNSYEQYF. The CDR3 DNA reads TGTGCCAGTAGTCCGGACTACATGAACTCCTACGAGCAGTACTTC.

This clonotype was picked up many times. At one of its ends the junction is not consistent with the germline gene, which may arise from a read error. The genes are TRBV25-1 and TRBJ2-7; 8 bases fit TRBD2. Germline V gene data show CDR1 as MGHDK and CDR2 as SYGVNS. The CDR3 is 15 amino acids. The CDR3 sequence: CAGSEYGGGEDEQYF. DNA of the CDR3: TGTGCCGGCAGTGAATACGGGGGGGGAGAGGACGAGCAGTACTTC.

Ten or more counts support this clonotype. The gene calls are TRBV7-9 and TRBJ2-7, with D perhaps given as TRBD1 or TRBD2 (5 bases each). The germline V gene has CDR1 SEHNR and CDR2 FQNEAQ (reference sequence). The CDR3 has 14 amino acids. Trimming left V 2 bases short and J 6 bases short, with 14 bases between. The CDR3 DNA follows: TGTGCCAGCAGCTTACAGAGGGGTCTGGGCGAGCAGTACTTC. Amino acids: CASSLQRGLGEQYF.

This clonotype has more than one count but fewer than ten. This chain uses TRBV5-1 with TRBJ2-7; D possibly uses TRBD1 or TRBD2 (5 bases each). There are 15 residues in the CDR3. Germline CDR1 and CDR2: SGHRS and YFSETQ. Between the trimmed V and J ends, which lost 0 bases and 4 bases, there was a span of 14 bases. The CDR3 sequence: CASSLVPGSRYEQYF. The CDR3 nucleotides are TGCGCCAGCAGCTTGGTCCCAGGGAGTAGGTACGAGCAGTACTTC.